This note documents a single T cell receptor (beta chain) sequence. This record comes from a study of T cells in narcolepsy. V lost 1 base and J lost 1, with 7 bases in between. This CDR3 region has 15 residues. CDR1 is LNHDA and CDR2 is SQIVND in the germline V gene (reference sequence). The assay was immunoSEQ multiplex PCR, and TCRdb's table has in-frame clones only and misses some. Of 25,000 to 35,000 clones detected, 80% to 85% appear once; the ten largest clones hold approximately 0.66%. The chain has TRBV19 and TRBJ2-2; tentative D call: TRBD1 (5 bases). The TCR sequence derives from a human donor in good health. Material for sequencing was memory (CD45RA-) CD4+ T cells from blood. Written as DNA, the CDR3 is TGTGCCAGTAGTATAGCCCAGGGGAACACCGGGGAGCTGTTTTTT. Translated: CASSIAQGNTGELFF.